The 6 T cell receptor beta chains in this list originate from one sample, sequenced in a study of T-cell reconstitution after alpha-beta-depleted transplantation in children. Unique molecular identifiers were incorporated during preparation of the TCRbeta library. TCRdb reprocessed the PCR reads via MiXCR and lists one record per CDR3 protein. Of roughly 300,000 distinct CDR3 sequences in the sample, more than 9% were seen once. The sample in question was PBMCs from the stem cell graft donor, obtained from the stem cell graft. The origin of the receptors is a human donor who donated a stem cell graft to a child with SCID.

Comments on this clonotype: Its ends do not fully match the called genes, so a read error is possible. The rearrangement uses TRBV20-1 and TRBJ2-1; 7 bases line up with TRBD1. The germline V gene encodes CDR1 DFQATT and CDR2 SNEGSKA (reference sequence). CDR3 length: 17 amino acids. This chain's CDR3 is CCAIPSPLQGSYNEQFF. The CDR3 DNA reads as TGCTGTGCTATCCCTAGCCCCTTACAGGGGTCCTACAATGAGCAGTTCTTC.

For the CDR3, the DNA is TGTGCCAGCAGTTTAGGTTGGGGGCTGAACACTGAAGCTTTCTTT. Translating it yields CASSLGWGLNTEAFF. The chain recombines TRBV12-3 or TRBV12-4 with TRBJ1-1, with a weak D call TRBD1 (6 bases). V was pared by 1 base and J by 0 bases, with 9 bases between. CDR3 length equals 15 residues.

The genes are TRBV5-1 and TRBJ1-1; D not resolved. Germline CDR1 is SGHRS and CDR2 is YFSETQ. Trimming pared 6 bases from V and 0 bases from J, leaving 9 bases between. This CDR3 has 13 residues. CDR3 DNA: TGCGCCAGCACCAACGGTTTGAACACTGAAGCTTTCTTT. This encodes CASTNGLNTEAFF.

The CDR3 protein is CSARGVAGPSDYEQYF. DNA of the CDR3: TGCAGTGCTAGGGGGGTAGCGGGGCCCAGCGACTACGAGCAGTACTTC. This chain joins TRBV20-1 and TRBJ2-7; TRBD2 matches 8 bases. Losses at the gene ends were 3 bases for V and 3 bases for J; bases not matched to a gene: 13. Germline loops: CDR1 DFQATT, CDR2 SNEGSKA (reference sequence). CDR3 size: 16 residues.

The sample holds a few counts of this clonotype. The CDR3, as DNA: TGTGCCAGCAGGCCTCTAGGGACGGATATCTACGAGCAGTACTTC. It translates to CASRPLGTDIYEQYF. This rearrangement joins TRBV27 to TRBJ2-7, with D perhaps matching TRBD1 or TRBD2 (5 bases each). V dropped 6 bases and J dropped 3 bases, with 18 bases sitting between them. The V gene's germline CDR1 is MNHEY and CDR2 SMNVEV (reference sequence). The CDR3 is 15 residues long.

This CDR3 is CASSPLSDRGNGYTF. In nucleotides, the CDR3 is TGTGCCAGCAGCCCCTTATCGGACAGGGGTAATGGCTACACCTTC. The chain links TRBV5-6 to TRBJ1-2; 9 nucleotides match TRBD1. Germline CDR1 and CDR2: SGHDT and YYEEEE. The CDR3 has 15 residues. After removal of 4 bases from V and 6 bases from J, the junction contained 10 bases not matched to a gene.